This TCR beta chain stems from a study of T cells in Graves' hyperthyroidism and ophthalmopathy. Amplification yielded TCR beta CDR3 regions, with RNA transcripts as the source. HTBI primers were used for first-round RT-PCR of the TCR CDR3. TCRdb passed the multiplex PCR reads through MiXCR, listing each CDR3 protein once. This sample yields 640,000 or so distinct CDR3 sequences, of which approximately 15% are seen a single time; roughly 7% belongs to the top ten. The CDR3 spans 18 residues. Trimming removed 0 bases from V and 0 bases from J, with 12 bases in between. CDR1 and CDR2 from the germline V gene are MNHNY and SVGAGI (reference sequence). Isolation of PBMCs was performed on 10 ml fresh peripheral blood. This clonotype was seen more than once but under ten times.

The V call is TRBV6-6, the J call TRBJ2-6; D unresolved. This TCR derives from a woman in her late teens or twenties with Graves' ophthalmopathy. The sequenced sample was blood. The CDR3 spells CASSYSWGLSSGANVLTF. The CDR3 DNA follows: TGTGCCAGCAGTTACTCTTGGGGTTTGAGCTCTGGGGCCAACGTCCTGACTTTC.